This TCR beta chain was sequenced for a study of OX40 agonist ivuxolimab in advanced cancers. Study-wide context: Patients were infused with ivuxolimab every 2 weeks at 0.01 to 10 mg/kg. Hepatocellular carcinoma, melanoma, renal cell or head and neck cancer occurred in dose-escalation patients.

Repertoires were generated with immunoSEQ multiplex PCR, while TCRdb's copy carries only in-frame clones and drops some. The data contain about 31,000 clones, roughly 86% of them singletons. CDR1 MNHEY and CDR2 SVGAGI come from the germline V gene. The CDR3 consists of 13 residues. Trimming removed 5 bases from V and 1 base from J, with 8 bases in between. This clone was counted a single time. The antigen is not known. Overall study findings and caveats: CD4+ T cells averaged fewer expanded clones than CD8+ T cells.

The chain uses TRBV6-5 and TRBJ1-2; D is ambiguous. This TCR derives from an adult with an advanced solid tumor such as melanoma, head and neck, liver or kidney cancer. This specimen was CD4+ or CD8+ T cells sorted from blood, taken in a trial of the OX40 agonist ivuxolimab. The DNA of the CDR3 is TGTGCCAGCAGTCCGGGAGTTAACTATGGCTACACCTTC. The encoded protein is CASSPGVNYGYTF.